This record looks at one T cell receptor (beta chain) sequence and its context. This clone's antigen is unknown. No base quality values were provided; no much bigger clone lies one nucleotide off. The V and J ends are trimmed by 5 bases and 0 bases, leaving 10 bases between them. Per the germline V gene, SGHAT is the CDR1 and FQNNGV is the CDR2. The CDR3 spans 14 residues, from the cysteine through the phenylalanine. Just the 42-base CDR3 DNA is kept, in frame starting at base 1. The method was the immunoSEQ multiplex PCR assay. Concerning the study's data processing: A statistical classification framework was developed to diagnose cytomegalovirus status using the catalog of TCR beta chain sequences. The clones in this table, taken by TCRdb from immuneACCESS, are in-frame only. Not every clone is retained; where verified, under half of the shortfall comes from an unresolved V gene, and the cause of the rest is unknown. The D gene and trimming were derived from the DNA, and the V and J assignments and clone size from that table. For this sample the table gives about 140,000 clones, of which more than 75% were detected only once. The ten largest clones add up to 7.5% to 9% of the sample.

The data were obtained in a study of cytomegalovirus exposure and HLA in healthy donors (TCRdb year 2017). Broadly, across the study: The roughly 670 repertoires of the first cohort and the 95 to 150 validation repertoires were produced on the same platform, according to a later analysis. In addition to the first cohort of 500 to 850 subjects, a separate validation cohort of 120 different subjects was used. To predict cytomegalovirus infection status, the study combined high-throughput TCR immunosequencing, statistical association of individual TCRs with disease status, and machine learning. The study aimed to test whether cataloging public T cell receptors could reveal signatures of past pathogen exposure.

What the work shows at the level of the full study, not this receptor alone: The authors suggested that the approach could potentially be extended to other disease states and immunological phenotypes. A few of the identified cytomegalovirus-associated TCR beta chains were confirmed in vitro to be specific for cytomegalovirus antigens. The study listed 170 or so TCR beta chains as associated with cytomegalovirus. All 120 or so repertoires were used to score co-occurrence in the validation cohort in a later analysis, because that analysis had no HLA typing for the cohort. While some public TCRs were present in many individuals, most TCR sequences turned up only very rarely across donors. Cytomegalovirus status was reported to be diagnosed by the classifier with high specificity and sensitivity in both the original and validation cohorts. Of the cluster scores, about 94% were above 0 in a later analysis, which found that TCRs clustered in the first cohort also tended to co-occur in the 110 or so validation repertoires.

Donors formed part of the validation cohort, which comprised 120 subjects and was distinct from the first cohort of several hundred subjects. The chain was built from TRBV11-2 and TRBJ1-1; the D segment cannot be called with confidence. Sequencing was carried out using PBMCs. This sequence was found in a young man in good health and CMV-seropositive. The CDR3 protein sequence reads: CASSPQFMNTEAFF. The nucleotide sequence is TGTGCCAGCAGCCCCCAATTCATGAACACTGAAGCTTTCTTT.